The next 9 T cell receptor beta chains were all read from a single sample in a study of blood T cell repertoires in COVID-19. Produced via immunoSEQ multiplex PCR; TCRdb's table is partial and in-frame only. The data hold about 170,000 clones, with 70% to 90% observed a single time. Sequenced input: PBMCs or T cells enriched from blood (not recorded which). The receptors derive from a woman younger than 30 who had recovered from COVID-19.

This rearrangement joins TRBV27 to TRBJ2-2; the match to TRBD2 covers 12 bases. Germline trimming cut 6 bases from V and 5 bases from J; bases unmatched to any gene: 4. CDR1 and CDR2 (germline): MNHEY, SMNVEV (reference sequence). The CDR3 spans 15 residues. The CDR3 DNA is TGTGCCAGCAGACCAACTAGCGGGGGGACCGGGGAGCTGTTTTTT. Translating it yields CASRPTSGGTGELFF.

The rearrangement joins TRBV7-3 to TRBJ2-1, with 7 nucleotides matching TRBD2. V lost 5 bases and J lost 5; bases outside the gene matches: 9. Germline assignment: CDR1 SGHTA and CDR2 FQGTGA. The CDR3 runs 15 residues. The DNA of the CDR3 is TGTGCCAGCAGCCTTAGCGGGTTGTATGACAATGAGCAGTTCTTC. It encodes CASSLSGLYDNEQFF.

V usage is TRBV27 and J usage is TRBJ2-7; 12 nucleotides align to TRBD2. V lost 5 bases, J lost 9 bases, and 8 bases stayed unmatched. Germline V gene data show CDR1 as MNHEY and CDR2 as SMNVEV (reference sequence). This CDR3 comprises 14 residues. The CDR3 coding sequence is TGTGCCAGCAGTCCCCTAGCGGGAGGGGTGGGGCAGTACTTC. It specifies CASSPLAGGVGQYF.

Remarks on this clone: The same CDR3 arises from other DNA sequences in this sample as well. This chain connects TRBV27 to TRBJ2-7; TRBD1 matches at 10 bases. CDR3 length: 14 residues. V was clipped by 6 bases and J by 3 bases; unmatched bases: 5. CDR1 MNHEY and CDR2 SMNVEV come from the germline V gene (reference sequence). The CDR3 DNA is TGTGCCAGCAGCTTACGGACAGGGGGCTACGAGCAGTACTTC. Translating gives CASSLRTGGYEQYF.

The chain couples TRBV27 to TRBJ2-5; the match to TRBD2 covers 7 bases. This CDR3 region has 15 residues. V shed 4 bases and J 2 bases; nucleotides not matched to a gene: 7. Germline V CDR1 and CDR2: MNHEY, SMNVEV (reference sequence). CDR3 region: CASSSEGGRQETQYF. CDR3 bases: TGTGCCAGCAGTTCGGAGGGAGGGCGACAAGAGACCCAGTACTTC.

J is TRBJ2-5 and V is TRBV19, with TRBD2 as a possible D gene (6 bases). The CDR3 runs to 14 residues. CDR1 and CDR2 (germline): LNHDA, SQIVND (reference sequence). The V and J ends lost 10 bases and 4 bases respectively, with 19 bases between them. CDR3 in amino acids: CATGNPTRLETQYF. The CDR3 nucleotides are TGTGCCACCGGCAATCCGACTAGATTAGAGACCCAGTACTTC.

The rearrangement joins TRBV25-1 to TRBJ2-7; TRBD2 is a possible D gene (6 bases). Trimming removed 10 bases from V and 0 bases from J, with 16 bases in between. Germline CDR1 MGHDK, CDR2 SYGVNS. The CDR3 contains 14 residues. The CDR3 spells CATSGRESSYEQYF. DNA for the CDR3: TGTGCCACCTCTGGGCGGGAAAGCTCCTACGAGCAGTACTTC.

The chain joins TRBV27 to TRBJ2-1; D possibly corresponds to TRBD1 (5 bases). Germline-derived CDR1 and CDR2 are MNHEY and SMNVEV (reference sequence). V was clipped by 5 bases and J by 5 bases, with 16 bases between them. The CDR3 is 15 residues long. CDR3 in amino acids: CASSITDRDDNEQFF. The CDR3 DNA follows: TGTGCCAGCAGTATTACTGACAGAGACGACAATGAGCAGTTCTTC.

This chain links TRBV5-6 with TRBJ2-7; TRBD2 matches 8 bases. V lost 4 bases to trimming and J lost 2 bases; unmatched junction nucleotides: 8. Germline CDR1 SGHDT, CDR2 YYEEEE. CDR3 size: 15 residues. The CDR3 coding sequence is TGTGCCAGCAGCCTTCCCGGGAGGGGTCCCTACGAGCAGTACTTC. Translating gives CASSLPGRGPYEQYF.